This record concerns one T cell receptor beta chain sequence. Per the study methods: Using reference gene primer amplification, nucleated cell counts were estimated. This table comes from immunoSEQ multiplex PCR, and its TCRdb copy is limited to in-frame clones, with some not included. V and J calls and clone size are those listed in that table; D and trimming were worked out from the DNA. The sample comprises a few hundred thousand clones, roughly nine tenths of which are singletons, and 3.9% rests with the top ten. This sample was included in a study of blood T cell repertoires in COVID-19. Study at large: Sample material is recorded as cDNA or gDNA derived from T cells, B-cell-depleted T cells, or PBMCs.

Enrollment of patients from Seattle took place during active infection, with longitudinal follow-up. The CDR3 is 15 amino acids. V was shortened by 3 bases and J by 3 bases, with 12 bases between the two germline ends. Germline V lookup: CDR1 MNHEY, CDR2 SMNVEV (reference sequence). The chain has TRBV27 and TRBJ1-5; D is perhaps TRBD1 (5 bases). The sample was peripheral blood. The sequence came from a woman aged 60 to 75 with COVID-19, enrolled during active disease. The CDR3 reads CASSFSGGDNQPQHF. DNA of the CDR3: TGTGCCAGCAGTTTCTCTGGGGGGGACAATCAGCCCCAGCATTTT.